This is a list of T cell receptor beta chains from one sample in a study of T cells in Graves' hyperthyroidism and ophthalmopathy. Using its own MiXCR run on the multiplex PCR reads, TCRdb lists one record per CDR3 protein. In the table there are about 380,000 distinct CDR3 sequences, around 20% of which are singletons. The sequencing sample was made of blood. These receptors came from a man aged 18-30 years with Graves' ophthalmopathy. Each CDR3 is given with its conserved first and last residue. The D gene is left open where the match is weak. Some rows have no size entry. The others give once, few or many, or a class for an expanded clone.

V	J	size	D	CDR3	DNA
TRBV2	TRBJ2-3	NA	TRBD2	CASISKRDGADTQYF	TGTGCCAGCATATCAAAGCGGGATGGGGCAGATACGCAGTATTTT
TRBV6-1	TRBJ1-1	NA	TRBD1	CASSAGTGLNEAFF	TGTGCCAGCAGTGCCGGGACAGGGCTGAATGAAGCTTTCTTT
TRBV20-1	TRBJ1-2	NA	NA	CSARIVEGDIGYTF	TGCAGTGCTAGAATCGTTGAGGGGGATATTGGCTACACCTTC
TRBV3-1	TRBJ2-7	many	NA	CASSHRSGGEQYF	TGTGCCAGCAGCCATAGATCCGGGGGCGAGCAGTACTTC
TRBV5-6	TRBJ2-7	many	NA	CASSIPGSAYEQYF	TGTGCCAGCAGCATACCGGGATCCGCCTACGAGCAGTACTTC
TRBV6-1	TRBJ1-3	few	NA	CASREGGSGNTIYF	TGTGCCAGCAGGGAGGGAGGCTCTGGAAACACCATATATTTT
TRBV5-4	TRBJ2-3	NA	NA	CASSRIGTDTQYF	TGTGCCAGCAGCCGTATAGGCACAGATACGCAGTATTTT
TRBV2	TRBJ2-4	many	NA	CASMAGALAKNIQYF	TGTGCCAGCATGGCGGGGGCCCTAGCCAAAAACATTCAGTACTTC
TRBV10-3	TRBJ1-2	many	NA	CAISRGENYGYTF	TGTGCCATCAGTCGGGGGGAGAACTATGGCTACACCTTC
TRBV12-3/TRBV12-4	TRBJ1-4	NA	NA	CASSHGETNEKLFF	TGTGCCAGCTCACATGGGGAGACTAATGAAAAACTGTTTTTT
TRBV28	TRBJ2-7	many	NA	CASSFLSGNHEQYF	TGTGCCAGCAGTTTTTTGTCGGGCAACCACGAGCAGTACTTC
TRBV6-1	TRBJ1-4	NA	NA	CATGAKLFF	TGTGCCACTGGGGCAAAACTGTTTTTT
TRBV10-2	TRBJ2-5	many	TRBD1	CASSESTGGEETQYF	TGCGCCAGCAGTGAGTCGACAGGGGGCGAGGAGACCCAGTACTTC
TRBV6-1	TRBJ2-7	NA	TRBD1	CASRARQGLKEQYF	TGTGCCAGCAGGGCAAGACAGGGTTTGAAGGAGCAGTACTTC
TRBV7-9	TRBJ2-7	few	TRBD1	CASSGDRRTSPYEQYF	TGTGCCAGCAGCGGGGACAGGCGAACTTCCCCCTACGAGCAGTACTTC
TRBV2	TRBJ1-4	few	TRBD1	CASRTGSTNEKLFF	TGTGCCAGCAGGACAGGGTCGACTAATGAAAAACTGTTTTTT
TRBV2	TRBJ2-7	NA	NA	CASSPSAGRVGEQYF	TGCGCCAGCAGCCCCTCCGCCGGCAGGGTGGGCGAGCAGTACTTC
TRBV20-1	TRBJ2-7	NA	NA	CSGSRSYEQYF	TGCAGCGGATCCCGGTCCTACGAGCAGTACTTC
TRBV6-1	TRBJ2-7	NA	TRBD1	CASSRTGGEESYEQYF	TGTGCCAGCAGTAGGACAGGGGGCGAGGAGTCCTACGAGCAGTACTTC
TRBV4-1	TRBJ2-1	NA	NA	CSVLSGYNEQFF	TGCAGCGTTCTATCCGGCTACAATGAGCAGTTCTTC
TRBV7-8	TRBJ1-2	NA	TRBD1	CASSGGTETPRGGYTF	TGTGCCAGCAGCGGCGGGACAGAGACCCCGCGGGGTGGCTACACCTTC
TRBV6-6	TRBJ2-3	NA	TRBD1	CASSYTTGLDTQYF	TGTGCCAGCAGTTACACGACAGGGCTGGATACGCAGTATTTT
TRBV14	TRBJ2-7	NA	TRBD1	CASSFDRGREQYF	TGTGCCAGCAGCTTTGACAGGGGGCGTGAGCAGTACTTC
TRBV18	TRBJ2-7	many	TRBD1	CASSPDRGVSEQYF	TGTGCCAGCTCACCGGACAGGGGGGTCTCCGAGCAGTACTTC
TRBV10-2	TRBJ1-5	few	NA	CASTGYSNQPQHF	TGCGCCAGCACAGGCTATAGCAATCAGCCCCAGCATTTT
TRBV3-1	TRBJ1-6	many	NA	CASSQDGIRSSNSPLHF	TGTGCCAGCAGCCAAGACGGGATTAGGTCATCCAATTCACCCCTCCACTTT
TRBV20-1	TRBJ2-1	NA	NA	CSASSPRDSYNEQFF	TGCAGTGCTAGCTCACCCCGAGACAGCTACAATGAGCAGTTCTTC
TRBV7-9	TRBJ2-3	many	TRBD2	CASTPGGSTDTQYF	TGTGCCAGCACCCCGGGGGGGAGCACAGATACGCAGTATTTT
TRBV6-1	TRBJ1-2	NA	NA	CASSEVGFYGYTF	TGTGCCAGCAGTGAAGTGGGATTCTATGGCTACACCTTC
TRBV11-2	TRBJ2-5	NA	NA	CASSLQGGQETQYF	TGTGCCAGCAGCTTGCAGGGAGGCCAAGAGACCCAGTACTTC
TRBV12-3/TRBV12-4	TRBJ1-2	many	NA	CASSSDYGYTF	TGTGCCAGCAGTTCCGATTATGGCTACACCTTC
TRBV5-6	TRBJ1-2	NA	NA	CASSLGLGDGYTF	TGTGCCAGCAGCCTGGGACTCGGGGATGGCTACACCTTC
TRBV18	TRBJ2-7	few	NA	CASSPIGRTIPYEQYF	TGTGCCAGCTCACCAATAGGCAGGACAATACCCTACGAGCAGTACTTC
TRBV2	TRBJ2-2	NA	TRBD2	CASSEQLAGGGGELFF	TGTGCCAGCAGTGAACAACTAGCGGGAGGCGGCGGGGAGCTGTTTTTT
TRBV6-7	TRBJ2-1	NA	TRBD2	CASSYSSGGAGEQFF	TGTGCCAGCAGTTACTCTAGCGGGGGGGCCGGCGAGCAGTTCTTC
TRBV15	TRBJ2-5	few	NA	CATSRDRAKETQYF	TGTGCCACCAGCAGAGACAGGGCAAAAGAGACCCAGTACTTC
TRBV20-1	TRBJ2-5	many	NA	CSARDSVGQETQYF	TGCAGTGCTAGAGATTCGGTGGGGCAAGAGACCCAGTACTTC
TRBV10-1	TRBJ2-2	NA	NA	CASMKDTGTGELFF	TGCGCCAGCATGAAGGACACCGGGACCGGGGAGCTGTTTTTT
TRBV9	TRBJ1-6	few	TRBD1	CASSAAGQGNSPLHF	TGTGCCAGCAGCGCTGCTGGACAGGGGAATTCACCCCTCCACTTT
TRBV3-1	TRBJ2-7	NA	TRBD2	CASSLTGGGYEQYF	TGTGCCAGCAGCTTAACTGGCGGGGGCTACGAGCAGTACTTC
TRBV6-2/TRBV6-3	TRBJ1-2	NA	TRBD1	CASSRGQGAYGYTF	TGTGCCAGCAGCCGCGGACAGGGGGCTTATGGCTACACCTTC
TRBV7-9	TRBJ2-1	NA	TRBD1	CASSPGTGEFNEQFF	TGTGCCAGCAGCCCCGGGACAGGGGAATTCAATGAGCAGTTCTTC
TRBV5-1	TRBJ2-5	many	NA	CASSGQTGNQETQYF	TGCGCCAGCAGCGGACAAACAGGGAATCAAGAGACCCAGTACTTC
TRBV5-1	TRBJ2-7	NA	TRBD2	CASSRTSGPYEQYF	TGCGCCAGCAGTCGTACTAGCGGCCCCTACGAGCAGTACTTC
TRBV7-9	TRBJ2-5	NA	NA	CASKLTSGGETQYF	TGTGCCAGCAAGTTAACTAGTGGCGGCGAGACCCAGTACTTC
TRBV2	TRBJ1-1	many	NA	CASSGQNTEAFF	TGTGCCAGCAGTGGGCAGAACACTGAAGCTTTCTTT
TRBV5-1	TRBJ2-7	NA	TRBD1	CASSRRGTGGTYEQYF	TGCGCCAGCAGCCGCAGAGGGACAGGGGGGACCTACGAGCAGTACTTC
TRBV7-6	TRBJ2-1	many	NA	CASSPQIGAGNYNEQFF	TGTGCCAGCAGCCCCCAGATCGGGGCTGGTAACTACAATGAGCAGTTCTTC
TRBV7-9	TRBJ2-7	NA	TRBD2	CASSRDSSGYEQYF	TGTGCCAGCAGTCGGGACTCTAGCGGCTACGAGCAGTACTTC
TRBV7-9	TRBJ2-7	NA	TRBD1	CASSFSGTGTEQYF	TGTGCCAGCAGCTTTTCCGGGACAGGCACCGAGCAGTACTTC
TRBV18	TRBJ2-7	NA	TRBD1	CASSPGQGIGEQYF	TGTGCCAGCTCACCCGGACAGGGGATCGGCGAGCAGTACTTC
TRBV5-5	TRBJ2-1	many	NA	CASSFVKVLSYNEQFF	TGTGCCAGCAGCTTTGTCAAGGTTCTCTCCTACAATGAGCAGTTCTTC
TRBV10-3	TRBJ1-4	NA	TRBD1	CAIRTGPNEKLFF	TGTGCCATCCGGACAGGGCCTAATGAAAAACTGTTTTTT
TRBV7-2	TRBJ1-1	many	NA	CASSLDVGVGTEAFF	TGTGCCAGCAGCTTAGATGTAGGGGTGGGCACTGAAGCTTTCTTT
TRBV24-1	TRBJ2-3	few	TRBD1	CATSDSKPLQGESDTQYF	TGTGCCACCAGTGATTCCAAACCACTACAGGGGGAGTCAGATACGCAGTATTTT
TRBV7-9	TRBJ2-7	many	NA	CASSFPDGSYEQYF	TGTGCCAGCAGCTTCCCGGACGGGTCCTACGAGCAGTACTTC
TRBV9	TRBJ2-3	few	NA	CASSVPLDRWGTDTQYF	TGTGCCAGCAGCGTTCCCCTTGACAGGTGGGGCACAGATACGCAGTATTTT
TRBV27	TRBJ1-4	many	NA	CASSPRRATNEKLFF	TGTGCCAGCAGTCCCCGACGGGCAACTAATGAAAAACTGTTTTTT
TRBV3-1	TRBJ2-5	many	NA	CASSHGADEETQYF	TGTGCCAGCAGCCACGGGGCCGATGAAGAGACCCAGTACTTC
TRBV20-1	TRBJ2-7	many	NA	CSARAGPYEQYF	TGCAGTGCTCGAGCCGGCCCCTACGAGCAGTACTTC